The rows below give T cell receptor beta chains drawn from one sample of a study of T cells in Graves' hyperthyroidism and ophthalmopathy. TCRdb used MiXCR to reprocess the multiplex PCR reads, holding one entry per CDR3 protein. The table records roughly 300,000 distinct CDR3 sequences, roughly 21% of them present only once. Source material: blood. All receptors come from a woman between 45 and 65 years old with Graves' hyperthyroidism. Both conserved end residues are part of each CDR3. Fields, in order: J gene, D gene, V gene, clone size, CDR3 DNA, CDR3 protein. A D gene is named only where the DNA matches it firmly. Some rows mark clone size as missing; the rest say once, few, many or name a class of expanded clone.

J gene: TRBJ2-5
D gene: TRBD1
V gene: TRBV6-5
clone size: many
CDR3 DNA: TGTGCCAGCAGTTACTGGGGACAGGAGATAACAATGGAGACCCAGTACTTC
CDR3 protein: CASSYWGQEITMETQYF

J gene: TRBJ1-1
D gene: .
V gene: TRBV20-1
clone size: .
CDR3 DNA: TGCAGTGCCTTGGAGGGGATGAACACTGAAGCTTTCTTT
CDR3 protein: CSALEGMNTEAFF

J gene: TRBJ2-5
D gene: .
V gene: TRBV19
clone size: .
CDR3 DNA: TGTGCCAGTAGTAGGTTACGCCAAGAGACCCAGTACTTC
CDR3 protein: CASSRLRQETQYF

J gene: TRBJ1-5
D gene: TRBD1
V gene: TRBV12-3/TRBV12-4
clone size: few
CDR3 DNA: TGTGCCAGCAGACCCGGGACAGGGTACAATCAGCCCCAGCATTTT
CDR3 protein: CASRPGTGYNQPQHF

J gene: TRBJ1-1
D gene: TRBD1
V gene: TRBV6-1
clone size: many
CDR3 DNA: TGTGCCAGCAGTCCAAGGGACAGGAGGAACACTGAAGCTTTCTTT
CDR3 protein: CASSPRDRRNTEAFF

J gene: TRBJ1-1
D gene: TRBD1
V gene: TRBV5-1
clone size: .
CDR3 DNA: TGCGCCAGCAGCGGGACAGGGGTCCGGAACACTGAAGCTTTCTTT
CDR3 protein: CASSGTGVRNTEAFF

J gene: TRBJ1-2
D gene: .
V gene: TRBV3-1
clone size: many
CDR3 DNA: TGTGCCAGCAGCCAAGACGCGGGACTCTATGGCTACACCTTC
CDR3 protein: CASSQDAGLYGYTF

J gene: TRBJ1-1
D gene: .
V gene: TRBV29-1
clone size: once
CDR3 DNA: TGCAGCGTACTACACGTTAATGAAGCTTTCTTT
CDR3 protein: CSVLHVNEAFF

J gene: TRBJ1-4
D gene: .
V gene: TRBV20-1
clone size: .
CDR3 DNA: TGCAGTGCTAGAGATCGGGGGCAGGTTGAAAAACTGTTTTTT
CDR3 protein: CSARDRGQVEKLFF

J gene: TRBJ1-5
D gene: .
V gene: TRBV12-3/TRBV12-4
clone size: many
CDR3 DNA: TGTGCCAGCAGTTTAATAGGGACGACCGGGCAGCCCCAGCATTTT
CDR3 protein: CASSLIGTTGQPQHF

J gene: TRBJ1-1
D gene: .
V gene: TRBV6-2/TRBV6-3
clone size: .
CDR3 DNA: TGTGCCAGCAGTTACTCCTCCTTTGGGAGTCGCACTGAAGCTTTCTTT
CDR3 protein: CASSYSSFGSRTEAFF

J gene: TRBJ2-5
D gene: .
V gene: TRBV7-9
clone size: .
CDR3 DNA: TGTGCCAGCAGCTTACCCAGGACCTCGGGAGAGACCCAGTACTTC
CDR3 protein: CASSLPRTSGETQYF

J gene: TRBJ1-2
D gene: TRBD1
V gene: TRBV28
clone size: .
CDR3 DNA: TGTGCCAGCAGTTTTTCGGGCTCGACAGGGTCTTATGGCTACACCTTC
CDR3 protein: CASSFSGSTGSYGYTF

J gene: TRBJ1-1
D gene: TRBD1
V gene: TRBV27
clone size: .
CDR3 DNA: TGTGCCAGCAGCGGGTACAGGGGGTACACTGAAGCTTTCTTT
CDR3 protein: CASSGYRGYTEAFF

J gene: TRBJ1-2
D gene: .
V gene: TRBV29-1
clone size: .
CDR3 DNA: TGCAGCGTTGTCTCAGGGTTCGGCTACACCTTC
CDR3 protein: CSVVSGFGYTF

J gene: TRBJ1-2
D gene: .
V gene: TRBV5-7
clone size: .
CDR3 DNA: TGTGCCAGCAGCATGGGGAGGCAGCAATATAACTATGGCTACACCTTC
CDR3 protein: CASSMGRQQYNYGYTF

J gene: TRBJ2-7
D gene: .
V gene: TRBV20-1
clone size: many
CDR3 DNA: TGCAGTGCTAGCGGTTCTACTAGCATCTACGAGCAGTACTTC
CDR3 protein: CSASGSTSIYEQYF

J gene: TRBJ2-3
D gene: TRBD2
V gene: TRBV28
clone size: .
CDR3 DNA: TGTGCCAGCCTCCCCGGGGGGACAGATACGCAGTATTTT
CDR3 protein: CASLPGGTDTQYF

J gene: TRBJ2-7
D gene: .
V gene: TRBV30
clone size: .
CDR3 DNA: TGTGCCTGCCTCGACATCTCCTACGAGCAGTACTTC
CDR3 protein: CACLDISYEQYF

J gene: TRBJ1-1
D gene: .
V gene: TRBV30
clone size: many
CDR3 DNA: TGTGCCTGGAGAGAGGACTCCTATGAAGCTTTCTTT
CDR3 protein: CAWREDSYEAFF

J gene: TRBJ2-5
D gene: TRBD2
V gene: TRBV2
clone size: many
CDR3 DNA: TGTGCCAGCAGTGGGCTAGCGGGGGGAGGGGAGACCCAGTACTTC
CDR3 protein: CASSGLAGGGETQYF

J gene: TRBJ2-3
D gene: TRBD2
V gene: TRBV20-1
clone size: many
CDR3 DNA: TGCAGTGCTAGAGATCTGCGGGGGAGCACAGATACGCAGTATTTT
CDR3 protein: CSARDLRGSTDTQYF

J gene: TRBJ2-1
D gene: TRBD1
V gene: TRBV13
clone size: many
CDR3 DNA: TGTGCCAGCAGCTCCACCCGGGACAGGCACTACAATGAGCAGTTCTTC
CDR3 protein: CASSSTRDRHYNEQFF

J gene: TRBJ2-7
D gene: TRBD2
V gene: TRBV5-1
clone size: .
CDR3 DNA: TGCGCCAGCAGCCCTCGGACTAGCGGAGTCTTGGAGCAGTACTTC
CDR3 protein: CASSPRTSGVLEQYF

J gene: TRBJ2-3
D gene: .
V gene: TRBV29-1
clone size: .
CDR3 DNA: TGCAGCGTAATCCAAATCCCGAGCACAGATACGCAGTATTTT
CDR3 protein: CSVIQIPSTDTQYF

J gene: TRBJ2-4
D gene: .
V gene: TRBV20-1
clone size: many
CDR3 DNA: TGCAGTGCTAGTGGGTTGATTGGAGGGGGGGACCAAAACATTCAGTACTTC
CDR3 protein: CSASGLIGGGDQNIQYF

J gene: TRBJ2-7
D gene: TRBD1
V gene: TRBV7-9
clone size: .
CDR3 DNA: TGTGCCAGCAGCCATGACGGACAGGGGATCTACGAGCAGTACTTC
CDR3 protein: CASSHDGQGIYEQYF

J gene: TRBJ2-2
D gene: .
V gene: TRBV5-6
clone size: few
CDR3 DNA: TGTGCCAGCACCCGGGGGGACATTCACACCGGGGAGCTGTTTTTT
CDR3 protein: CASTRGDIHTGELFF

J gene: TRBJ2-7
D gene: .
V gene: TRBV20-1
clone size: many
CDR3 DNA: TGCAGTGCTAGTAAGGGAGGTCGATCCTACGAGCAGTACTTC
CDR3 protein: CSASKGGRSYEQYF

J gene: TRBJ1-5
D gene: .
V gene: TRBV20-1
clone size: many
CDR3 DNA: TGCAGTGCTAGAGATCCCGCCCCGGGGGGGAGCAATCAGCCCCAGCATTTT
CDR3 protein: CSARDPAPGGSNQPQHF

J gene: TRBJ2-2
D gene: .
V gene: TRBV6-1
clone size: many
CDR3 DNA: TGTGCCAGTTCGATCGGAGCGAACACCGGGGAGCTGTTTTTT
CDR3 protein: CASSIGANTGELFF

J gene: TRBJ2-7
D gene: .
V gene: TRBV3-1
clone size: once
CDR3 DNA: TGTGCCAGCAGCCAAAATCGGGGTCGCGAGCAGTACTTC
CDR3 protein: CASSQNRGREQYF

J gene: TRBJ1-1
D gene: .
V gene: TRBV20-1
clone size: many
CDR3 DNA: TGCAGTGCTGGGGGACCGTTGAACACTGAAGCTTTCTTT
CDR3 protein: CSAGGPLNTEAFF

J gene: TRBJ2-3
D gene: TRBD1
V gene: TRBV20-1
clone size: many
CDR3 DNA: TGCAGTGCTCAGGGGGCGCATTTGGATACGCAGTATTTT
CDR3 protein: CSAQGAHLDTQYF

J gene: TRBJ2-1
D gene: .
V gene: TRBV28
clone size: .
CDR3 DNA: TGTGCCAGCAGTTACGGGACGCCTGAGGGGTACGAGCAGTTCTTC
CDR3 protein: CASSYGTPEGYEQFF

J gene: TRBJ1-4
D gene: TRBD1
V gene: TRBV3-1
clone size: many
CDR3 DNA: TGTGCCAGCAGCCAAGGAGGGGGCAATGAAAAACTGTTTTTT
CDR3 protein: CASSQGGGNEKLFF

J gene: TRBJ2-5
D gene: .
V gene: TRBV9
clone size: .
CDR3 DNA: TGTGCCAGCAGCGTAGATCCCACAGGGTCAGAGACCCAGTACTTC
CDR3 protein: CASSVDPTGSETQYF

J gene: TRBJ2-7
D gene: TRBD2
V gene: TRBV3-1
clone size: many
CDR3 DNA: TGTGCCAGCAGCCAAGATCTCCCAGCGGGAGCCTACGAGCAGTACTTC
CDR3 protein: CASSQDLPAGAYEQYF

J gene: TRBJ2-7
D gene: TRBD2
V gene: TRBV18
clone size: few
CDR3 DNA: TGTGCCAGCTCATCCAGAGGACGGGAAAGGACTAGCGGGAGCCACGAGCAGTACTTC
CDR3 protein: CASSSRGRERTSGSHEQYF

J gene: TRBJ1-5
D gene: .
V gene: TRBV7-6
clone size: many
CDR3 DNA: TGTGCCAGCAGCTTAGGTCCAGGGGCAAGCAATCAGCCCCAGCATTTT
CDR3 protein: CASSLGPGASNQPQHF

J gene: TRBJ2-5
D gene: .
V gene: TRBV7-7
clone size: many
CDR3 DNA: TGTGCTAGCAGCCCCGTGGAACAAGAGACCCAGTACTTC
CDR3 protein: CASSPVEQETQYF

J gene: TRBJ1-2
D gene: TRBD1
V gene: TRBV27
clone size: many
CDR3 DNA: TGTGCCAGCACCCTGGACAGGTCTATGGGCTACACCTTC
CDR3 protein: CASTLDRSMGYTF

J gene: TRBJ2-3
D gene: .
V gene: TRBV12-3/TRBV12-4
clone size: many
CDR3 DNA: TGTGCCAGCAGGACCACAGATACGCAGTATTTT
CDR3 protein: CASRTTDTQYF

J gene: TRBJ2-7
D gene: .
V gene: TRBV7-2
clone size: many
CDR3 DNA: TGTGCCAGCAGCCATTCCAGGGATCCGCAGTACTTC
CDR3 protein: CASSHSRDPQYF

J gene: TRBJ1-1
D gene: .
V gene: TRBV14
clone size: .
CDR3 DNA: TGTGCCAGCAAGGGCATCGGACAAAGGAACACTGAAGTTTTCTTT
CDR3 protein: CASKGIGQRNTEVFF

J gene: TRBJ1-2
D gene: .
V gene: TRBV12-3/TRBV12-4
clone size: many
CDR3 DNA: TGTGCCAGCAGTCCTCAGGGTTACTATGGCTACACCTTC
CDR3 protein: CASSPQGYYGYTF

J gene: TRBJ1-1
D gene: .
V gene: TRBV7-9
clone size: .
CDR3 DNA: TGTGCCAGCAGCCTAGCGATAGGTGAAGCTTTCTTT
CDR3 protein: CASSLAIGEAFF